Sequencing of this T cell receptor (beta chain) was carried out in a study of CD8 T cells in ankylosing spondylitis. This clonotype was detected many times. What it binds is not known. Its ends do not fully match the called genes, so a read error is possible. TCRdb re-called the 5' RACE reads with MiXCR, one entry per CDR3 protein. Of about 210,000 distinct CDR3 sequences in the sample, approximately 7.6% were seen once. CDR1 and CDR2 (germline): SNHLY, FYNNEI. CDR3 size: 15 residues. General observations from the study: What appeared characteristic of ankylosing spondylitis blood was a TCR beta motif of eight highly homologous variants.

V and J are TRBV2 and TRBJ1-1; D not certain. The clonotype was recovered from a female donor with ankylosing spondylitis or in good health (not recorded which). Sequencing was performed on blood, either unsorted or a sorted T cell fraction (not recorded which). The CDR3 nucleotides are TGTGCCAGCAGGGAAGGGAGTTATGGTAAAACTGAAGCTTTCTTT. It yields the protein CASREGSYGKTEAFF.